What follows are 8 T cell receptor beta chains derived from one specimen sequenced in a study of shared clonotypes between healthy human individuals. CD8 cells regarded as naive lacked CD45RO, were positively chosen for CCR7, and omitted terminally differentiated effector memory CD45RA+ cells. Clones were read by immunoSEQ multiplex PCR, and TCRdb kept only the in-frame ones, dropping some. The data hold roughly 2.1 million clones, with about 92% observed a single time. The sample consisted of naive CD8+ T cells from PBMCs. Receptors originate from a man between 18 and 29 years old in good health. Some clones in this sample may be carry-over from other donors' samples.

V usage is TRBV5-4 and J usage is TRBJ2-3, with TRBD2 matching over 8 bases. Trimming cost V 4 bases and J 1 base; bases outside gene matches: 5. CDR1 is SGHNT and CDR2 is YYREEE in the germline V gene (reference sequence). The CDR3 is 15 amino acids. The CDR3 nucleotides read TGTGCCAGCAGCGCGGGACTAGGAGGCACAGATACGCAGTATTTT. This translates into CASSAGLGGTDTQYF.

The chain has TRBV5-4 and TRBJ2-2, with 11 nucleotides matching TRBD2. CDR3 length: 15 residues. V was clipped by 5 bases and J by 4 bases; unmatched bases: 4. Germline V gene lookup returns CDR1 SGHNT and CDR2 YYREEE (reference sequence). The CDR3 is CASRIAGGPTGELFF. DNA of the CDR3: TGTGCCAGCAGAATAGCGGGAGGGCCCACCGGGGAGCTGTTTTTT.

In this sample, this clone turned up once. The chain is built from TRBV9 and TRBJ2-3; the match to TRBD1 covers 7 bases. The CDR3 has 16 residues. Germline CDR1 SGDLS, CDR2 YYNGEE. V was pared by 4 bases and J by 4 bases, with 12 bases of the junction left unmatched. DNA of the CDR3: TGTGCCAGCAGCAGTACTGAGGGGGCATTATCAGATACGCAGTATTTT. It is translated as CASSSTEGALSDTQYF.

This clone came up once. This chain links TRBV4-3 with TRBJ2-2, with D hard to call. There are 13 residues in the CDR3. Germline values: CDR1 LGHNA, CDR2 YSLEER. Trimming cost V 1 base and J 10 bases, with 10 bases left between them. Here the CDR3 DNA reads TGCGCCAGCAGCCAAGGCTTCTACACGGAGCTGTTTTTT. Protein sequence: CASSQGFYTELFF.

J is TRBJ1-2 and V is TRBV27; unclear D gene. V shed 7 bases and J shed 6 bases, with 15 bases lying between them. This CDR3 comprises 13 residues. The germline CDR1 and CDR2 sequences are MNHEY and SMNVEV (reference sequence). CDR3 amino acids: CASTHHTRDGYTF. The CDR3 coding sequence is TGTGCCAGCACCCACCACACGAGGGATGGCTACACCTTC.

V gene TRBV5-6 combines with J gene TRBJ2-7, with no clear D. The CDR3 is 13 amino acids. The germline V gene encodes CDR1 SGHDT and CDR2 YYEEEE. V dropped 0 bases and J dropped 3 bases, with 7 bases sitting between them. The CDR3 protein is CASSLAVVYEQYF. CDR3 DNA sequence: TGTGCCAGCAGCTTGGCGGTGGTCTACGAGCAGTACTTC.

The rearrangement joins TRBV11-3 to TRBJ1-1, with 8 positions matching TRBD1. CDR1 and CDR2 (germline): SGHNT, YENEEA. The CDR3 length is 13 residues. V trimming: 5 bases; J trimming: 7 bases; junction bases outside the gene matches: 6. The CDR3 is CASSPGTGDEAFF. The CDR3 region has the DNA TGTGCCAGCAGCCCTGGGACAGGCGATGAAGCTTTCTTT.

This clone was seen only once. The rearrangement links TRBV28 to TRBJ2-1, with TRBD2 matching over 11 bases. The CDR3 is 16 residues long. Trimming took 2 bases from V and 8 from J; bases not matched to a gene: 8. Germline V gives CDR1 MDHEN, CDR2 SYDVKM. The CDR3, as DNA: TGTGCCAGCAGTTTAGTCGCACTAGCGGGAGATGATGAGCAGTTCTTC. Its translation: CASSLVALAGDDEQFF.